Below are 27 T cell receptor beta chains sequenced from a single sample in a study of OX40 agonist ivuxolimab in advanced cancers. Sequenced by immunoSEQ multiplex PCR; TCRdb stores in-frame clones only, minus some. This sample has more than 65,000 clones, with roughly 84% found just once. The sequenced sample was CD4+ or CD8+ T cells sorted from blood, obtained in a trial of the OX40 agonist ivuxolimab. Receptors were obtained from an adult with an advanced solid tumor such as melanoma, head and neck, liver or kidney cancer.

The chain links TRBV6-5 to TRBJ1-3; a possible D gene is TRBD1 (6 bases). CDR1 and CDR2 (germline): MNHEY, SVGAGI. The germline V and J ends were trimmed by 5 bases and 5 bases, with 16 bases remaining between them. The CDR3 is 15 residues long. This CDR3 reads CASSTYRVTRNTIYF. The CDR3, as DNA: TGTGCCAGCAGTACGTACAGGGTCACCCGAAACACCATATATTTT.

The CDR3 here is CASSQATGGGTYNSPLHF. In DNA, the CDR3 is TGCGCCAGCAGCCAAGCCACTGGCGGGGGAACCTATAATTCACCCCTCCACTTT. The chain is built from TRBV4-3 and TRBJ1-6, with a tentative D call TRBD1 (5 bases). CDR3 length: 18 amino acids. Germline loops: CDR1 LGHNA, CDR2 YSLEER. V dropped 1 base and J dropped 2 bases, with 15 bases sitting between them.

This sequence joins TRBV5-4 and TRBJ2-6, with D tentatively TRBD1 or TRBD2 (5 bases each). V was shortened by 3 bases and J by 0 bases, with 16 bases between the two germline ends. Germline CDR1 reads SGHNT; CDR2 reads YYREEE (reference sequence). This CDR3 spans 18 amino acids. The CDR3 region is CASSSAGTGYSGANVLTF. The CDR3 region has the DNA TGTGCCAGCAGCTCAGCCGGGACGGGGTACTCTGGGGCCAACGTCCTGACTTTC.

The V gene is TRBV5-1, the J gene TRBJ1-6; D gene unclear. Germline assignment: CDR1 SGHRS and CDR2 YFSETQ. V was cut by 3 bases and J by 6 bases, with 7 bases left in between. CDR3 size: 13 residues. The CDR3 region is CASSSEGNSPLHF. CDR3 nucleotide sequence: TGCGCCAGCAGCTCTGAGGGTAATTCACCCCTCCACTTT.

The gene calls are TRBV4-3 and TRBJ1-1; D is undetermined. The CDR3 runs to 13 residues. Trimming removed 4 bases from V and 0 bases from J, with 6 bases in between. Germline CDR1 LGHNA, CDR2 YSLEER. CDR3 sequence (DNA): TGCGCCAGCAGCCGGACTGTGAACACTGAAGCTTTCTTT. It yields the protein CASSRTVNTEAFF.

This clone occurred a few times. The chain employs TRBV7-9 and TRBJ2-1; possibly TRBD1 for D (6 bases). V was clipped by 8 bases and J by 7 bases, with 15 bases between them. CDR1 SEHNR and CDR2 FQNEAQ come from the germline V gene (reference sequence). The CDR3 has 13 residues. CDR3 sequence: CASRTQGKNEQFF. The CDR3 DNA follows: TGTGCCAGCCGAACACAGGGTAAAAATGAGCAGTTCTTC.

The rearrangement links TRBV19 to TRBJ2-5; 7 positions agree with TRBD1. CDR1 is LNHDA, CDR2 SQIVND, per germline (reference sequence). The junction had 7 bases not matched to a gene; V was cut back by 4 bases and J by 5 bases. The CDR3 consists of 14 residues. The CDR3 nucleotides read TGTGCCAGTAGTACGACAGGGTTTAGGGAGACCCAGTACTTC. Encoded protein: CASSTTGFRETQYF.

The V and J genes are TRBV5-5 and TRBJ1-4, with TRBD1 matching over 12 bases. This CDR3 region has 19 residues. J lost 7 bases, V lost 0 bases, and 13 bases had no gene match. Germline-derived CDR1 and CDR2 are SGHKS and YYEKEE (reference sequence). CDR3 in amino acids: CASSLVGTGGRQSTEKLFF. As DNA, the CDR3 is TGTGCCAGCAGCTTGGTAGGGACAGGGGGCCGACAAAGTACTGAAAAACTGTTTTTT.

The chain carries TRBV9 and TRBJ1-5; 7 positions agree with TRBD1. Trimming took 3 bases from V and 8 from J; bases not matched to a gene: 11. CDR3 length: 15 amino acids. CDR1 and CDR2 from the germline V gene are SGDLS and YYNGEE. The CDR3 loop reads CASSGDGTAGKPQHF. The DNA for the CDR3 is TGTGCCAGCAGCGGGGACGGGACAGCCGGTAAGCCCCAGCATTTT.

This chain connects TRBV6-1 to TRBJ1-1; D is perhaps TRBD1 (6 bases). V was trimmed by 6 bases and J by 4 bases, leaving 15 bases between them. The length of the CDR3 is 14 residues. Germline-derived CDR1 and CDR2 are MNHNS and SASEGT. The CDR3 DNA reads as TGTGCCAGCAGAGCTATAAGGGGGGGCACTGAAGCTTTCTTT. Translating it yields CASRAIRGGTEAFF.

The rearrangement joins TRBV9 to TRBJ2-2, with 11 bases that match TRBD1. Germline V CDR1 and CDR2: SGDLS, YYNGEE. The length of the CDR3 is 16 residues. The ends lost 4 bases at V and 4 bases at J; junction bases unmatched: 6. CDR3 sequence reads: CASSQGTGGGTGELFF. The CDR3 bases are TGTGCCAGCAGCCAAGGGACAGGGGGTGGCACCGGGGAGCTGTTTTTT. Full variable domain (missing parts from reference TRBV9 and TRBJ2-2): DSGVTQTPKHLITATGQRVTLRCSPRSGDLSVYWYQQSLDQGLQFLIQYYNGEERAKGNILERFSAQQFPDLHSELNLSSLELGDSALYFCASSQGTGGGTGELFFGEGSRLTVL.

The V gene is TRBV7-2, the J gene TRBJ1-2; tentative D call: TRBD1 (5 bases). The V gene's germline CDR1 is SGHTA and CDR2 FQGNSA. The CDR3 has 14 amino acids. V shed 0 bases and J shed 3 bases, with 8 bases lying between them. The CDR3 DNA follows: TGTGCCAGCAGCTTAGCGACAGCAGACTATGGCTACACCTTC. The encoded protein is CASSLATADYGYTF.

Here the CDR3 reads CASSRGQGKTDTQYF. The CDR3, as DNA: TGCGCCAGCAGCCGAGGACAGGGAAAGACAGATACGCAGTATTTT. The chain employs TRBV5-1 and TRBJ2-3; TRBD1 matches 8 bases. The ends lost 4 bases at V and 3 bases at J; junction bases unmatched: 7. This CDR3 region has 15 residues. Germline assignment: CDR1 SGHRS and CDR2 YFSETQ. The whole variable domain, remainder taken from reference TRBV5-1 and TRBJ2-3, is KAGVTQTPRYLIKTRGQQVTLSCSPISGHRSVSWYQQTPGQGLQFLFEYFSETQRNKGNFPGRFSGRQFSNSRSEMNVSTLELGDSALYLCASSRGQGKTDTQYFGPGTRLTVL.

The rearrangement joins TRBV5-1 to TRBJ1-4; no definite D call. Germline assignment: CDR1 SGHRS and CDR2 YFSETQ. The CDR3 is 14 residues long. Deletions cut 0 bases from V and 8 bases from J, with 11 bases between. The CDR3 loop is CASSLVASGEKLFF. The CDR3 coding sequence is TGCGCCAGCAGCTTGGTGGCCAGCGGCGAAAAACTGTTTTTT.

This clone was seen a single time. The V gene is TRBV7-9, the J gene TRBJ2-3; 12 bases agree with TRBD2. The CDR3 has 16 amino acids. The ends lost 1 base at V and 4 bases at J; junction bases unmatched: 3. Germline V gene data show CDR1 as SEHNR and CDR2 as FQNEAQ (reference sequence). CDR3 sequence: CASSLVPSGRADTQYF. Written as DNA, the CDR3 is TGTGCCAGCAGCTTAGTCCCTAGCGGGAGGGCAGATACGCAGTATTTT.

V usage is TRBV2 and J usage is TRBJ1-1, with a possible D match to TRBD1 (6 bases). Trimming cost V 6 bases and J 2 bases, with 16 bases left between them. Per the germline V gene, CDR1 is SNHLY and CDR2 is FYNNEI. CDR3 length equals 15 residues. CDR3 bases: TGTGCCAGCAGCCCTAGGGGGGGATTTAACACTGAAGCTTTCTTT. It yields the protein CASSPRGGFNTEAFF.

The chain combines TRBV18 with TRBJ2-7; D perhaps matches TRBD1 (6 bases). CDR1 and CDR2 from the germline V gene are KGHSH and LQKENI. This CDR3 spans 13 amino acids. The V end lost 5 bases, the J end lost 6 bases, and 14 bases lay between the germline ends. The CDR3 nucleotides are TGTGCCAGCTCATCGGACAGCTCCGGCGAGCAGTACTTC. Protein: CASSSDSSGEQYF.

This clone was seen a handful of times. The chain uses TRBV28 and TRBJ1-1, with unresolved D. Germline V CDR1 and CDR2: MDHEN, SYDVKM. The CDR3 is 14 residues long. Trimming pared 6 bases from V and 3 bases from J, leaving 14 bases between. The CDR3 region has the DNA TGTGCCAGCAGGGCACCCCAAGTAGACACTGAAGCTTTCTTT. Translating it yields CASRAPQVDTEAFF.

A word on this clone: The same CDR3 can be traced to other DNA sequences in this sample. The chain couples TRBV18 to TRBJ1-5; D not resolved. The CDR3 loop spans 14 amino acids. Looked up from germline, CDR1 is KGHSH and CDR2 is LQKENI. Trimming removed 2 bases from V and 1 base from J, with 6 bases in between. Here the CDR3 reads CASSPLDSNQPQHF. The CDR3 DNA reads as TGTGCCAGCTCACCATTAGACAGCAATCAGCCCCAGCATTTT.

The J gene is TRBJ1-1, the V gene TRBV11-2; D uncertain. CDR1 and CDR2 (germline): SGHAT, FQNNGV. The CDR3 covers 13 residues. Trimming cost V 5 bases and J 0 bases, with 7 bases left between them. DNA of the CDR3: TGTGCCAGCAGCCCAAACATGAACACTGAAGCTTTCTTT. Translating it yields CASSPNMNTEAFF.

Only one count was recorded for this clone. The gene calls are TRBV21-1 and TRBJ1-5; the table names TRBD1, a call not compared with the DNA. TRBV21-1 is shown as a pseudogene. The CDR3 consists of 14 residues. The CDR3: CASSKERQGLSQHF. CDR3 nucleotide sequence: TGTGCCAGCAGCAAAGAACGGCAGGGCTTGTCCCAGCATTTT.

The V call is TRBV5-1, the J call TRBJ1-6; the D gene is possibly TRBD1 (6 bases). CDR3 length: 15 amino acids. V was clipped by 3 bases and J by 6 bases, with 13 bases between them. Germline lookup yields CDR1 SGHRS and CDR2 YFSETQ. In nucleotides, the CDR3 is TGCGCCAGCAGCTGGGCGGGGGGGCTTAATTCACCCCTCCACTTT. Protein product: CASSWAGGLNSPLHF.

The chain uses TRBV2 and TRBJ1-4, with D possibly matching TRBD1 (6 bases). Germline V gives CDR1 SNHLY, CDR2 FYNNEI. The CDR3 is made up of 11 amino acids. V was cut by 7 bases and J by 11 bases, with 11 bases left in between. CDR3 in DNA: TGTGCCAGCACGACAGGATGGAAACTGTTTTTT. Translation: CASTTGWKLFF.

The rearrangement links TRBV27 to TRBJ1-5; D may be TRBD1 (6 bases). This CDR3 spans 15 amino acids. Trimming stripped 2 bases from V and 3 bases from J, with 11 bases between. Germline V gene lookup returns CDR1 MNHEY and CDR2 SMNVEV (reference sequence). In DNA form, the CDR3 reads TGTGCCAGCAGTTTAATTGGACAGCTCAATCAGCCCCAGCATTTT. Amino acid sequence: CASSLIGQLNQPQHF.

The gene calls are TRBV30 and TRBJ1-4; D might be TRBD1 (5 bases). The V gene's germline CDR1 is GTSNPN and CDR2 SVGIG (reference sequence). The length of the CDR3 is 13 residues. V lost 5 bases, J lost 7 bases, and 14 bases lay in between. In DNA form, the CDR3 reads TGTGCCTGGGCCAGGGTTTATGGTGAAAAACTGTTTTTT. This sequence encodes CAWARVYGEKLFF.

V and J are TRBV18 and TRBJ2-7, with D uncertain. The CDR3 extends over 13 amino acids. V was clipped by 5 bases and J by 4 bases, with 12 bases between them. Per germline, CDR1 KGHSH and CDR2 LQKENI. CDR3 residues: CASSNAEDYEQYF. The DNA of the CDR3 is TGTGCCAGCTCAAATGCAGAAGATTACGAGCAGTACTTC.

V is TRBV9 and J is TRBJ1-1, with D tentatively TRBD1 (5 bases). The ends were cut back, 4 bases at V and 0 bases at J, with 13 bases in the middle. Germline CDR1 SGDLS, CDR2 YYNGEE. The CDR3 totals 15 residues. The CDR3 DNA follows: TGTGCCAGCAGCCCCCTGGGGGGAATGAACACTGAAGCTTTCTTT. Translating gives CASSPLGGMNTEAFF.